What follows are 30 T cell receptor beta chains derived from one specimen sequenced in a study of identical twins. Using its own MiXCR run on the 5' RACE reads, TCRdb lists one record per CDR3 protein. The sample lists 350,000 to 500,000 distinct CDR3 sequences, about a fifth occurring once. The sequencing sample was made of naive T cells sorted from blood. Receptor source: a man aged 50-60 years in good health.

This clonotype has only a few counts. The chain couples TRBV5-1 to TRBJ1-2; a possible D gene is TRBD1 (6 bases). Trimming pared 3 bases from V and 5 bases from J, leaving 14 bases between. Germline CDR1 SGHRS, CDR2 YFSETQ. This CDR3 has 14 amino acids. The CDR3 here is CASSSDQGGYGYTF. CDR3 nucleotide sequence: TGCGCCAGCAGCTCCGATCAAGGGGGATATGGCTACACCTTC.

The V and J genes are TRBV12-3 or TRBV12-4 and TRBJ2-7; 11 nucleotides agree with TRBD1. With 8 bases clipped from V and 4 bases from J, the junction kept 4 bases outside the gene matches. This CDR3 comprises 13 residues. CDR3 sequence reads: CASGGTGGYEQYF. CDR3 nucleotides: TGTGCCAGCGGCGGGACAGGGGGGTACGAGCAGTACTTC.

The genes are TRBV20-1 and TRBJ2-2; a weak D match, TRBD1 (6 bases). CDR3 length: 14 residues. V lost 2 bases, J lost 0 bases, and 7 bases lay in between. CDR1 and CDR2 (germline): DFQATT, SNEGSKA (reference sequence). CDR3 DNA: TGCAGTGCTAGATGGACAGCGAACACCGGGGAGCTGTTTTTT. This encodes CSARWTANTGELFF.

This clonotype came up a few times. The chain combines TRBV20-1 with TRBJ2-3; maybe TRBD2 (5 bases). Germline-derived CDR1 and CDR2 are DFQATT and SNEGSKA (reference sequence). Trimming cost V 3 bases and J 7 bases, with 20 bases left between them. This CDR3 contains 15 residues. This CDR3 is CSARVGSSLVNTQYF. In nucleotides, the CDR3 is TGCAGTGCTAGGGTAGGGAGCTCGTTGGTAAATACGCAGTATTTT.

The chain carries TRBV20-1 and TRBJ2-3; D possibly matches TRBD1 or TRBD2 (5 bases each). V shed 1 base and J shed 5 bases, with 16 bases lying between them. Germline CDR1 reads DFQATT; CDR2 reads SNEGSKA (reference sequence). CDR3 length equals 15 residues. The DNA of the CDR3 is TGCAGTGCTAGAGGTCCCCGGGACGGTTTAGATACGCAGTATTTT. Translation gives CSARGPRDGLDTQYF.

This clonotype was counted between two and nine times. This chain uses TRBV15 with TRBJ1-1; a weak D match, TRBD1 (6 bases). V shed 3 bases and J shed 6 bases, with 14 bases lying between them. The germline V gene encodes CDR1 LNHNV and CDR2 YYDKDF (reference sequence). CDR3 length: 14 amino acids. In nucleotides, the CDR3 is TGTGCCACCAGCAGCCTGACAGGATTCCCTGAAGCTTTCTTT. This codes for CATSSLTGFPEAFF.

The chain recombines TRBV6-5 with TRBJ2-1, with no clear D. Germline CDR1 MNHEY, CDR2 SVGAGI. The CDR3 spans 14 residues. Deletions cut 0 bases from V and 7 bases from J, with 10 bases between. CDR3 protein: CASSYSNAENEQFF. The CDR3 DNA sequence: TGTGCCAGCAGTTACTCGAACGCAGAAAATGAGCAGTTCTTC.

This clonotype turned up a few times. This chain connects TRBV4-1 to TRBJ2-7, with 7 nucleotides matching TRBD2. Germline lookup yields CDR1 MGHRA and CDR2 YSYEKL. This CDR3 is 16 amino acids long. V shed 3 bases and J 3 bases; nucleotides not matched to a gene: 11. The CDR3 loop reads CASSHSGGGRFYEQYF. For the CDR3, the DNA is TGCGCCAGCAGCCATTCCGGGGGAGGGAGATTCTACGAGCAGTACTTC.

The chain joins TRBV5-1 to TRBJ1-1, with 11 bases lining up with TRBD1. Germline lookup yields CDR1 SGHRS and CDR2 YFSETQ. The CDR3 has 13 residues. Trimming removed 8 bases from V and 5 bases from J; junction bases left unmatched: 5. The CDR3 DNA is TGCGCCAGAAGGGACAGGGGGACAACTGAAGCTTTCTTT. Protein: CARRDRGTTEAFF.

This clonotype was seen only a few times. The chain joins TRBV4-3 to TRBJ2-7, with unresolved D. From germline, CDR1 is LGHNA and CDR2 YSLEER. Between the trimmed V and J ends, which lost 4 bases and 2 bases, there was a span of 12 bases. This CDR3 contains 14 residues. CDR3 in amino acids: CASSRRRSTYEQYF. Here the CDR3 DNA reads TGCGCCAGCAGCCGCAGACGTAGTACCTACGAGCAGTACTTC.

This chain links TRBV9 with TRBJ1-6, with no clear D. With 0 bases removed from V and 6 bases from J, the gap between germline ends came to 7 bases. The CDR3 is made up of 14 amino acids. Germline CDR1 SGDLS, CDR2 YYNGEE. The CDR3 spells CASSVAGVNSPLHF. The CDR3 DNA follows: TGTGCCAGCAGCGTAGCTGGGGTTAATTCACCCCTCCACTTT.

This clonotype was counted at least ten times. Here the CDR3 reads CSAKKANTQNLEQFF. CDR3 DNA: TGCAGTGCAAAAAAGGCAAACACACAAAATCTCGAGCAGTTCTTC. The chain has TRBV20-1 and TRBJ2-1; D remains ambiguous. V was trimmed by 6 bases and J by 10 bases, leaving 25 bases between them. This CDR3 is built from 15 residues. Germline CDR1 reads DFQATT; CDR2 reads SNEGSKA (reference sequence).

The gene calls are TRBV20-1 and TRBJ2-7; TRBD1 matches at 7 bases. The CDR3 consists of 13 residues. V was clipped by 6 bases and J by 1 base; unmatched bases: 6. Germline CDR1 DFQATT, CDR2 SNEGSKA (reference sequence). CDR3: CSALTGLSYEQYF. In DNA form, the CDR3 reads TGCAGTGCATTGACAGGGTTATCCTACGAGCAGTACTTC.

This clonotype was seen many times. The rearrangement joins TRBV18 to TRBJ2-1, with D perhaps matching TRBD1 (6 bases). Trimming shortened V by 1 base and J by 9 bases, and 7 bases separated the two germline ends. In germline, CDR1 is KGHSH, CDR2 LQKENI. This CDR3 region has 12 residues. The CDR3 is CASSPLQGEQFF. CDR3 sequence (DNA): TGTGCCAGCTCACCACTACAGGGTGAGCAGTTCTTC. Full variable domain (rest looked up from reference TRBV18 and TRBJ2-1): NAGVMQNPRHLVRRRGQEARLRCSPMKGHSHVYWYRQLPEEGLKFMVYLQKENIIDESGMPKERFSAEFPKEGPSILRIQQVVRGDSAAYFCASSPLQGEQFFGPGTRLTVL.

A few counts support this clonotype. The J gene is TRBJ1-1, the V gene TRBV20-1, with D hard to call. Per the germline V gene, CDR1 is DFQATT and CDR2 is SNEGSKA (reference sequence). The CDR3 sequence is 12 residues long. With 2 bases removed from V and 7 bases from J, the gap between germline ends came to 11 bases. The CDR3 protein is CSARLGRREAFF. CDR3 DNA: TGCAGTGCTAGACTGGGCCGCCGTGAAGCTTTCTTT.

This clonotype was counted ten times or more. This sequence joins TRBV2 and TRBJ2-5, with 7 bases identical to TRBD2. The J segment lost 5 bases and the V segment lost 11 bases, leaving 8 bases of the junction unmatched. The CDR3 extends over 12 amino acids. The V gene's germline CDR1 is SNHLY and CDR2 FYNNEI. The CDR3 loop reads CAQGVGGETQYF. CDR3 bases: TGTGCCCAAGGAGTCGGGGGGGAGACCCAGTACTTC.

This chain uses TRBV4-3 with TRBJ2-5; 7 positions match TRBD2. Germline CDR1 reads LGHNA; CDR2 reads YSLEER. The CDR3 loop spans 17 amino acids. V trimming: 0 bases; J trimming: 4 bases; junction bases outside the gene matches: 11. In nucleotides, the CDR3 is TGCGCCAGCAGCCAAGATCTGGGGCGGGAGTATGGAGAGACCCAGTACTTC. Its protein is CASSQDLGREYGETQYF.

Many counts were recorded for this clonotype. This chain links TRBV6-2 or TRBV6-3 with TRBJ2-5; 10 nucleotides match TRBD2. Germline V CDR1 and CDR2: MNHEY, SVGEGT. This CDR3 has 14 amino acids. Trimming cost V 6 bases and J 5 bases; bases outside gene matches: 6. CDR3 sequence reads: CASRPAGGRETQYF. CDR3 DNA sequence: TGTGCCAGCAGGCCAGCGGGGGGGCGGGAGACCCAGTACTTC.

In its sample, this clonotype was seen a few times. The V gene is TRBV20-1, the J gene TRBJ2-7, with TRBD1 matching over 8 bases. Trimming cost V 0 bases and J 9 bases; bases outside gene matches: 10. The CDR3 length is 14 residues. Germline V gene sequence: CDR1 DFQATT, CDR2 SNEGSKA (reference sequence). The CDR3 DNA is TGCAGTGCTAGAGATAGAGGACAGGGTCTAGGGCAGTACTTC. Translation: CSARDRGQGLGQYF.

This clonotype was counted between two and nine times. The rearrangement links TRBV29-1 to TRBJ2-5; maybe TRBD2 (5 bases). CDR1 is SQVTM and CDR2 is ANQGSEA in the germline V gene. This CDR3 has 10 amino acids. V gave up 5 bases and J gave up 6 bases, with 7 bases separating them. Here the CDR3 reads CSVHGKTQYF. Written as DNA, the CDR3 is TGCAGCGTTCACGGGAAGACCCAGTACTTC.

This clonotype was observed a few times. The chain links TRBV20-1 to TRBJ2-3; D possibly matches TRBD1 or TRBD2 (5 bases each). This CDR3 is 21 amino acids long. V was pared by 2 bases and J by 3 bases, with 33 bases between. Germline V gene sequence: CDR1 DFQATT, CDR2 SNEGSKA (reference sequence). The CDR3 is CSARTLRDAITEHVGTDTQYF. The CDR3 DNA is TGCAGTGCTAGAACCTTAAGGGACGCAATTACCGAACACGTCGGGACAGATACGCAGTATTTT.

At least ten counts were recorded for this clonotype. The rearrangement uses TRBV2 and TRBJ2-3, with TRBD1 matching over 8 bases. This CDR3 spans 12 amino acids. The V gene's germline CDR1 is SNHLY and CDR2 FYNNEI. Trimming took 4 bases from V and 10 from J; bases not matched to a gene: 4. CDR3 residues: CASSVNRGAQYF. CDR3 DNA: TGTGCCAGCAGTGTGAACAGGGGGGCGCAGTATTTT.

The chain uses TRBV5-1 and TRBJ1-5; no definite D call. This CDR3 has 13 amino acids. V lost 2 bases and J lost 6, with 9 bases in between. Germline lookup yields CDR1 SGHRS and CDR2 YFSETQ. CDR3 DNA sequence: TGCGCCAGCAGCTTTGCAGAGGGTCAGCCCCAGCATTTT. It specifies CASSFAEGQPQHF.

This clonotype was seen only a few times. J is TRBJ2-7 and V is TRBV12-3 or TRBV12-4; 8 positions match TRBD1. This CDR3 contains 17 residues. Trimming at V came to 7 bases and at J to 3 bases, leaving 17 bases not matched to a gene. CDR3 protein: CASTQRTGHDYIYEQYF. The CDR3 nucleotides are TGTGCCAGCACCCAAAGGACAGGGCACGATTACATCTACGAGCAGTACTTC.

V usage is TRBV6-5 and J usage is TRBJ2-7; no reliable D call. Trimming left V 0 bases short and J 5 bases short, with 14 bases between. The CDR3 sequence is 15 residues long. In germline, CDR1 is MNHEY, CDR2 SVGAGI. The CDR3 DNA reads TGTGCCAGCAGTTACTCCCAGACCAGAAACCACGAGCAGTACTTC. This encodes CASSYSQTRNHEQYF.

This clonotype showed up just a few times. This chain uses TRBV4-1 with TRBJ1-2; TRBD1 matches 7 bases. The CDR3 is 13 amino acids. Trimming took 2 bases from V and 5 from J; bases not matched to a gene: 2. Per the germline V gene, CDR1 is MGHRA and CDR2 is YSYEKL. CDR3 sequence reads: CASSQTGEYGYTF. The CDR3 nucleotides are TGCGCCAGCAGCCAAACAGGGGAATATGGCTACACCTTC.

This clonotype was recorded once. The V and J genes are TRBV30 and TRBJ2-1; TRBD2 is a possible D gene (6 bases). The CDR3 spans 13 residues. V dropped 2 bases and J dropped 5 bases, with 10 bases sitting between them. Germline-derived CDR1 and CDR2 are GTSNPN and SVGIG (reference sequence). The CDR3 loop is CAWSRGSNNEQFF. CDR3 coding DNA: TGTGCCTGGAGTCGGGGGTCCAACAATGAGCAGTTCTTC.

In its sample, this clonotype was seen a few times. The chain has TRBV4-3 and TRBJ1-1; D call uncertain. V shed 1 base and J shed 0 bases, with 3 bases lying between them. CDR1 LGHNA and CDR2 YSLEER come from the germline V gene. CDR3 length equals 13 residues. The CDR3 DNA follows: TGCGCCAGCAGCCAAGTTATGAACACTGAAGCTTTCTTT. Encoded protein: CASSQVMNTEAFF.

V gene TRBV29-1 combines with J gene TRBJ2-7, with D tentatively TRBD1 or TRBD2 (5 bases each). Trimming stripped 4 bases from V and 0 bases from J, with 7 bases between. The germline gives CDR1 SQVTM, CDR2 ANQGSEA. There are 12 residues in the CDR3. CDR3 bases: TGCAGCGTTGGGGACGGCTCCTACGAGCAGTACTTC. Protein: CSVGDGSYEQYF.

This clonotype was seen only a few times. The chain couples TRBV5-1 to TRBJ2-2, with D perhaps TRBD2 (5 bases). This CDR3 has 16 amino acids. V shed 1 base and J shed 0 bases, with 10 bases lying between them. The germline CDR1 and CDR2 sequences are SGHRS and YFSETQ. The CDR3 is CASSLYSSPNTGELFF. The CDR3 coding sequence is TGCGCCAGCAGCTTGTATTCTAGCCCGAACACCGGGGAGCTGTTTTTT.